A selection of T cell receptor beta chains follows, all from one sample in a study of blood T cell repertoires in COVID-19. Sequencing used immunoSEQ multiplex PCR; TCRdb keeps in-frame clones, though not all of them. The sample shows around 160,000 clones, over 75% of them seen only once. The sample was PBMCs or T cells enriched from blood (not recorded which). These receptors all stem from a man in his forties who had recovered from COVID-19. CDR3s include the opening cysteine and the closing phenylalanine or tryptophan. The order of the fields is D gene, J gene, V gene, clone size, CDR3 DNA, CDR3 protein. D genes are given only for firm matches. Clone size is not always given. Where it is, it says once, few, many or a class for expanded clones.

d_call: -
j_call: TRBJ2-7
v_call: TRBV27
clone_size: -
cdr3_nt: TGTGCCAGCAGCTCTATAGGGGCGGAGTCCTACGAGCAGTACTTC
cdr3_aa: CASSSIGAESYEQYF

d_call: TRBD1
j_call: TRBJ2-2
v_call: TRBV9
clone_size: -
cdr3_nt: TGTGCCAGCAGCGTAGAGCCGGGACAGACGAACACCGGGGAGCTGTTTTTT
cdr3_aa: CASSVEPGQTNTGELFF

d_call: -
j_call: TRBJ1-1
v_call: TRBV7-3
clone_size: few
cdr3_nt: TGTGCCAGCAGCCCGCGACCGGGATCGAACACTGAAGCTTTCTTT
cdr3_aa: CASSPRPGSNTEAFF

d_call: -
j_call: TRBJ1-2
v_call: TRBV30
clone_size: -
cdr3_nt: TGTGCCTGGACCGGGGGGAGTGCAGGCGGCTATGGCTACACCTTC
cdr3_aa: CAWTGGSAGGYGYTF

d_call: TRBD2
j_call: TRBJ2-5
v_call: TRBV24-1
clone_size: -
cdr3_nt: TGTGCCACCAGTGATCCCCTCCCTATAGCGGGGTACCAAGAGACCCAGTACTTC
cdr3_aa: CATSDPLPIAGYQETQYF

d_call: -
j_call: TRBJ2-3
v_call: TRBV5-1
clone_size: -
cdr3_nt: TGCGCCAGCAGCCCGCGGGGGGACAGGGACGATACGCAGTATTTT
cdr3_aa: CASSPRGDRDDTQYF

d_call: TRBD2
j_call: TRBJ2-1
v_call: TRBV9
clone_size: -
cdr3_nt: TGTGCCAGCAGCCCCGCGCTAGCGGGGGGCTTCATCGATGAGCAGTTCTTC
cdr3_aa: CASSPALAGGFIDEQFF

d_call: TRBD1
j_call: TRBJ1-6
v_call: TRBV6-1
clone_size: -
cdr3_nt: TGTGCCAGCAGTGAGGAGGGGGCGCCTTCACCCCTCCACTTT
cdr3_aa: CASSEEGAPSPLHF

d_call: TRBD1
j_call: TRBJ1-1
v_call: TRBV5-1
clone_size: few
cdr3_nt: TGCGCCAGCAGCCAAGGGACAGGGTTTGAAGCTTTCTTT
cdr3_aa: CASSQGTGFEAFF

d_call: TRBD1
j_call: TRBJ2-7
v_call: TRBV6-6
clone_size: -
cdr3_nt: TGTGCCAGCAGCCCCCCCGGACAGGCCCTATACGAGCAGTACTTC
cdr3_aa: CASSPPGQALYEQYF

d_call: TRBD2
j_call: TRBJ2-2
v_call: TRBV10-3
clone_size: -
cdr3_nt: TGTGCCATCAGTGAGTCGATAGCGGGGAGTATGACCACCGGGGAGCTGTTTTTT
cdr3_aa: CAISESIAGSMTTGELFF

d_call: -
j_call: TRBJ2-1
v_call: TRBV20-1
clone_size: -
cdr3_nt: TGCAGTGCTGGAGACAGGGAGCAGTTCTTC
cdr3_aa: CSAGDREQFF

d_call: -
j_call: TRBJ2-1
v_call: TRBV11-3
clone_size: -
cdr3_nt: TGTGCCAGCAGCTTCGCGGGGTTTGGGGCTGAGCAGTTCTTC
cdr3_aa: CASSFAGFGAEQFF

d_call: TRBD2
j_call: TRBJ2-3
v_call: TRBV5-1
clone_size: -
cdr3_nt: TGCGCCAGCAGCTCCACCCCAGCGGGGGCCATGAGGACAGATACGCAGTATTTT
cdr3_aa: CASSSTPAGAMRTDTQYF

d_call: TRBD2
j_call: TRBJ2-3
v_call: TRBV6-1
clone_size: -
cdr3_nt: TGTGCCAGCAGTGAAGCGCTTGGGACTAGCGGGAGAGATACGCAGTATTTT
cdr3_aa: CASSEALGTSGRDTQYF

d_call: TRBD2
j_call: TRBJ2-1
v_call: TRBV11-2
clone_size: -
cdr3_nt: TGTGCCAGCAGCACACCGGGGGGGCTAGAGCAGTTCTTC
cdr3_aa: CASSTPGGLEQFF

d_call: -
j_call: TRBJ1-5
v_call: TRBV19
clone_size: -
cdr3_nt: TGTGCCAGTAGTCTCTCACAGGGTTATAGCAATCAGCCCCAGCATTTT
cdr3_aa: CASSLSQGYSNQPQHF

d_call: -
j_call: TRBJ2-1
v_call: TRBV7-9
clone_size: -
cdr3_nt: TGTGCCAGCAGCTTAGTAGAGCAGTTCTTC
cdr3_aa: CASSLVEQFF

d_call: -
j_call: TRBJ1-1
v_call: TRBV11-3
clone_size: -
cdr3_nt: TGTGCCAGCAGCTTAGTAATCAACACTGAAGCTTTCTTT
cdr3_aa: CASSLVINTEAFF

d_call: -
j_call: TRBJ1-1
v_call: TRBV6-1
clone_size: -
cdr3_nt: TGTGCCAGCAGTGAGCAGGGGAACACTGAAGCTTTCTTT
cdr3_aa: CASSEQGNTEAFF

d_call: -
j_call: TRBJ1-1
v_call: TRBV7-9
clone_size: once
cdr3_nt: TGTGCCAGCACCGCTAGGACGGGAAACACTGAAGCTTTCTTT
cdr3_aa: CASTARTGNTEAFF

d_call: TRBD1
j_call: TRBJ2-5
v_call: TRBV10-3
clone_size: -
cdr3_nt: TGTGCCATCAGCAAGGGACAGGTCCAAGAGACCCAGTACTTC
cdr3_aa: CAISKGQVQETQYF

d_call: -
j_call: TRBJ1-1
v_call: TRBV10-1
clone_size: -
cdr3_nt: TGCGCCAGCAGTGAGGGGGGCGACGGCACTGAAGCTTTCTTT
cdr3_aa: CASSEGGDGTEAFF

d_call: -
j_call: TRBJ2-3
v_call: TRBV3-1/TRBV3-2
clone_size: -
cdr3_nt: TGTGCCAGCAGCCCCTTGGGAGGGGGGGGCCAAACAGATACGCAGTATTTT
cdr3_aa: CASSPLGGGGQTDTQYF

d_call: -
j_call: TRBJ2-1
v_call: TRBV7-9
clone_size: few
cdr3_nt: TGTGCCAGCAGCCCTAATCCGTCCAACAATGAGCAGTTCTTC
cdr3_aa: CASSPNPSNNEQFF

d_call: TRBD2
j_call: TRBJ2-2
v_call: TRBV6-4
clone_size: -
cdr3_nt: TGTGCCAGTGGGACTAGCGCGAACACCGGGGAGCTGTTTTTT
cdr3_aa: CASGTSANTGELFF

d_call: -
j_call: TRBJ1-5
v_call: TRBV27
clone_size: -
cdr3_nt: TGTGCCAGCAGTTTATCTGGGGCAAATCAGCCCCAGCATTTT
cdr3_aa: CASSLSGANQPQHF